The 32 T cell receptor beta chains below were found in one sample sequenced in a study of T cell responses to AZD1222 COVID-19 vaccine. The protocol was immunoSEQ multiplex PCR, while the TCRdb copy is restricted to in-frame clones and leaves out a portion. This sample has 180,000 or so clones, with around 92% found just once. The starting material was peripheral blood, obtained 28 days after the second AZD1222 dose. The receptors were sampled from an adult who received the AZD1222 COVID-19 vaccine.

This chain uses TRBV30 with TRBJ2-2; 8 bases agree with TRBD2. CDR1 GTSNPN and CDR2 SVGIG come from the germline V gene (reference sequence). The CDR3 consists of 14 residues. V trimming: 3 bases; J trimming: 5 bases; junction bases outside the gene matches: 5. CDR3 DNA sequence: TGTGCCTGGAGAAGGCGGGGGGATACCGGGGAGCTGTTTTTT. This sequence encodes CAWRRRGDTGELFF.

The chain recombines TRBV11-3 with TRBJ2-3, with 8 bases identical to TRBD1. V dropped 5 bases and J dropped 5; count of bases not matched to a gene: 6. This CDR3 contains 14 residues. CDR1 SGHNT and CDR2 YENEEA come from the germline V gene. As DNA, the CDR3 is TGTGCCAGCAGCCGCACGGACAGGGAAGATACGCAGTATTTT. Protein sequence: CASSRTDREDTQYF.

The CDR3 spells CASSLGQGYTEAFF. The CDR3 bases are TGTGCCAGCAGCTTAGGACAGGGTTACACTGAAGCTTTCTTT. The rearrangement joins TRBV2 to TRBJ1-1, with 8 positions matching TRBD1. From germline, CDR1 is SNHLY and CDR2 FYNNEI. Trimming removed 6 bases from V and 3 bases from J; junction bases left unmatched: 6. This CDR3 has 14 amino acids.

The V call is TRBV29-1, the J call TRBJ2-7; 9 nucleotides match TRBD2. CDR1 SQVTM and CDR2 ANQGSEA come from the germline V gene. The length of the CDR3 is 16 residues. V shed 4 bases, J shed 3 bases, and the junction held 13 bases outside the gene matches. The CDR3 spells CSVVISGGAPNYEQYF. The CDR3 nucleotides read TGCAGCGTTGTAATTAGCGGGGGAGCACCCAACTACGAGCAGTACTTC.

This clone was seen a few times. This chain uses TRBV18 with TRBJ2-7; 7 nucleotides match TRBD1. Losses at the gene ends were 2 bases for V and 3 bases for J; bases not matched to a gene: 4. This CDR3 is built from 14 residues. From germline, CDR1 is KGHSH and CDR2 LQKENI. The CDR3 DNA reads as TGTGCCAGCTCACCAAACCCAGGGGGCTACGAGCAGTACTTC. It translates to CASSPNPGGYEQYF.

In this sample, this clone turned up once. J is TRBJ1-1 and V is TRBV5-1; D might be TRBD1 (6 bases). Germline CDR1 and CDR2: SGHRS and YFSETQ. This CDR3 has 17 amino acids. The V end was cut by 1 base, the J end by 1 base, with 17 bases between. The DNA for the CDR3 is TGCGCCAGCAGCTTGTCCTTGCAGGCCAGGGGGAACACTGAAGCTTTCTTT. It is translated as CASSLSLQARGNTEAFF. The entire variable domain, with the rest obtained from reference TRBV5-1 and TRBJ1-1, is as follows: KAGVTQTPRYLIKTRGQQVTLSCSPISGHRSVSWYQQTPGQGLQFLFEYFSETQRNKGNFPGRFSGRQFSNSRSEMNVSTLELGDSALYLCASSLSLQARGNTEAFFGQGTRLTVV.

Remarks on this clone: This specimen includes other DNA sequences encoding the same CDR3. The rearrangement links TRBV12-3 or TRBV12-4 to TRBJ2-3; the D is unclear. Trimming took 3 bases from V and 4 from J, leaving 5 bases between them. The length of the CDR3 is 12 residues. The CDR3 nucleotides are TGTGCCAGCAGTTTTTACCCAGATACGCAGTATTTT. This encodes CASSFYPDTQYF.

The rearrangement joins TRBV6-5 to TRBJ2-1, with D possibly TRBD1 on 6 matching bases. The CDR3 is 16 residues long. V shed 0 bases and J shed 3 bases, with 12 bases lying between them. The V gene's germline CDR1 is MNHEY and CDR2 SVGAGI. The CDR3 sequence is CASSYSRDTSYNEQFF. Written as DNA, the CDR3 is TGTGCCAGCAGTTACTCACGGGACACGAGCTACAATGAGCAGTTCTTC.

The chain carries TRBV11-3 and TRBJ2-2, with 8 bases lining up with TRBD2. Per germline, CDR1 SGHNT and CDR2 YENEEA. This CDR3 has 13 amino acids. V was clipped by 4 bases and J by 5 bases; unmatched bases: 0. CDR3 sequence (DNA): TGTGCCAGCAGCTCGGGAGGGACCGGGGAGCTGTTTTTT. Translated, it gives CASSSGGTGELFF.

This chain links TRBV4-3 with TRBJ2-1; tentative D call: TRBD1 (5 bases). The CDR3 is 14 residues long. The germline V and J ends were trimmed by 3 bases and 8 bases, with 14 bases remaining between them. Germline lookup yields CDR1 LGHNA and CDR2 YSLEER. The CDR3 loop reads CASSQDAGSDEQFF. The CDR3 DNA reads TGCGCCAGCAGCCAGGACGCAGGGTCGGATGAGCAGTTCTTC.

The CDR3 is CASFPGQGASTDTQYF. CDR3 DNA sequence: TGCGCCAGCTTCCCCGGGCAGGGGGCCAGCACAGATACGCAGTATTTT. This sequence joins TRBV5-1 and TRBJ2-3; 8 bases match TRBD1. V shed 7 bases and J 0 bases; nucleotides not matched to a gene: 10. This CDR3 has 16 amino acids. The germline V gene has CDR1 SGHRS and CDR2 YFSETQ.

This clone showed up just a few times. The V gene is TRBV3-1 (or the pseudogene TRBV3-2), the J gene TRBJ1-1; 7 positions agree with TRBD1. This CDR3 has 12 residues. Germline V gene sequence: CDR1 LGHDT, CDR2 YNNKEL (reference sequence). With V trimmed by 5 bases and J by 11 bases, 8 bases remained unmatched. CDR3 sequence reads: CASSEGSGGAFF. CDR3 DNA sequence: TGTGCCAGCAGCGAGGGTTCAGGGGGTGCTTTCTTT.

This chain uses TRBV2 with TRBJ1-6; D is unclear. V was trimmed by 0 bases and J by 15 bases, leaving 15 bases between them. Germline loops: CDR1 SNHLY, CDR2 FYNNEI. The CDR3 consists of 14 residues. The CDR3 region is CASSEAVPPSDLHF. The CDR3 nucleotides are TGTGCCAGCAGTGAAGCGGTGCCGCCTTCGGACCTCCACTTT.

The rearrangement joins TRBV19 to TRBJ2-1, with D possibly TRBD1 on 6 matching bases. Germline CDR1 LNHDA, CDR2 SQIVND (reference sequence). Trimming stripped 5 bases from V and 3 bases from J, with 8 bases between. CDR3 length: 13 amino acids. The CDR3 DNA follows: TGTGCCAGTAGTCCACAGGGCTACAATGAGCAGTTCTTC. Its translation is CASSPQGYNEQFF.

The chain carries TRBV7-8 and TRBJ1-6; the D gene is possibly TRBD1 (6 bases). CDR3 length: 17 residues. V lost 6 bases, J lost 0 bases, and 15 bases lay in between. Per the germline V gene, CDR1 is SGHVS and CDR2 is FQNEAQ. CDR3 in amino acids: CASRLRTVSSYNSPLHF. The CDR3 DNA follows: TGTGCCAGCAGACTTAGGACAGTTAGCTCCTATAATTCACCCCTCCACTTT.

This chain uses TRBV30 with TRBJ1-1, with a tentative D call TRBD1 (5 bases). Germline CDR1 GTSNPN, CDR2 SVGIG (reference sequence). This CDR3 is built from 12 residues. V gave up 2 bases and J gave up 4 bases, with 8 bases separating them. The CDR3 here is CAWSMGGTEAFF. The DNA for the CDR3 is TGTGCCTGGAGTATGGGGGGCACTGAAGCTTTCTTT.

V is TRBV10-3 and J is TRBJ2-1; TRBD1 agrees at 8 bases. From germline, CDR1 is ENHRY and CDR2 SYGVKD. V lost 5 bases and J lost 5; bases outside the gene matches: 5. This CDR3 region has 14 residues. CDR3 sequence: CAISPRTGHNEQFF. CDR3 coding DNA: TGTGCCATCAGTCCTAGGACAGGGCACAATGAGCAGTTCTTC.

The V call is TRBV5-1, the J call TRBJ1-1; 7 bases fit TRBD1. Germline loops: CDR1 SGHRS, CDR2 YFSETQ. V gave up 4 bases and J gave up 3 bases; unmatched junction bases: 3. The CDR3 extends over 13 amino acids. The CDR3 DNA follows: TGCGCCAGCAGCGACAGGGACGACACTGAAGCTTTCTTT. Amino acid sequence: CASSDRDDTEAFF.

The sample holds one count of this clone. The chain combines TRBV29-1 with TRBJ1-1, with D possibly matching TRBD1 (5 bases). The CDR3 contains 12 residues. Germline lookup yields CDR1 SQVTM and CDR2 ANQGSEA. V dropped 4 bases and J dropped 11 bases, with 17 bases sitting between them. This CDR3 reads CSVVWQGGGAFF. The CDR3 nucleotides are TGCAGCGTTGTTTGGCAGGGCGGCGGCGCTTTCTTT.

This clone was counted once. This chain joins TRBV4-2 and TRBJ1-5; 8 nucleotides line up with TRBD1. CDR1 is LGHNA, CDR2 YNFKEQ, per germline. Germline trimming cut 4 bases from V and 5 bases from J; bases unmatched to any gene: 19. The length of the CDR3 is 19 residues. The CDR3 is CASSPRQGTLILGDQPQHF. CDR3 nucleotide sequence: TGTGCCAGCAGCCCCCGACAGGGGACATTGATATTGGGGGATCAGCCCCAGCATTTT.

The gene calls are TRBV19 and TRBJ2-2; D is undetermined. Germline V CDR1 and CDR2: LNHDA, SQIVND (reference sequence). This CDR3 has 14 residues. With 1 base removed from V and 1 base from J, the gap between germline ends came to 4 bases. CDR3 sequence reads: CASSIGGNTGELFF. In DNA form, the CDR3 reads TGTGCCAGTAGTATAGGAGGGAACACCGGGGAGCTGTTTTTT.

The chain recombines TRBV9 with TRBJ1-3; D gene unclear. V was cut by 0 bases and J by 2 bases, with 9 bases left in between. CDR1 is SGDLS, CDR2 YYNGEE, per germline. This CDR3 contains 15 residues. Written as DNA, the CDR3 is TGTGCCAGCAGCGTAGGGCGAGGTACTGGAAACACCATATATTTT. Encoded protein: CASSVGRGTGNTIYF. The full variable domain, with the rest looked up from reference TRBV9 and TRBJ1-3, is DSGVTQTPKHLITATGQRVTLRCSPRSGDLSVYWYQQSLDQGLQFLIQYYNGEERAKGNILERFSAQQFPDLHSELNLSSLELGDSALYFCASSVGRGTGNTIYFGEGSWLTVV.

V and J are TRBV28 and TRBJ1-5; possibly TRBD1 for D (6 bases). The germline CDR1 and CDR2 sequences are MDHEN and SYDVKM. Trimming pared 5 bases from V and 1 base from J, leaving 15 bases between. The CDR3 is 16 residues long. The CDR3 DNA is TGTGCCAGCAGTCCCTTGAGGGGGTTGAGCAATCAGCCCCAGCATTTT. Its translation is CASSPLRGLSNQPQHF. Full variable domain (outside the CDR3, taken from reference TRBV28 and TRBJ1-5): DVKVTQSSRYLVKRTGEKVFLECVQDMDHENMFWYRQDPGLGLRLIYFSYDVKMKEKGDIPEGYSVSREKKERFSLILESASTNQTSMYLCASSPLRGLSNQPQHFGDGTRLSIL.

The chain employs TRBV15 and TRBJ1-2, with TRBD1 matching 7 bases. There are 14 residues in the CDR3. V shed 3 bases and J 5 bases; nucleotides not matched to a gene: 6. Germline V gives CDR1 LNHNV, CDR2 YYDKDF (reference sequence). The CDR3: CATSSRDSLYGYTF. For the CDR3, the DNA is TGTGCCACCAGCAGCCGGGACAGCCTGTATGGCTACACCTTC.

The chain joins TRBV10-3 to TRBJ1-1; 7 nucleotides line up with TRBD1. In germline, CDR1 is ENHRY, CDR2 SYGVKD. J lost 6 bases, V lost 7 bases, and 14 bases had no gene match. The CDR3 has 15 amino acids. In DNA form, the CDR3 reads TGTGCCATCACCAACCAAAGGACAGGCCCGCCTGAAGCTTTCTTT. Its translation is CAITNQRTGPPEAFF.

This clone appeared a few times. The gene calls are TRBV30 and TRBJ1-4, with 9 bases identical to TRBD1. The trim removed 4 bases at V and 6 bases at J, leaving 6 bases unmatched. Germline CDR1 and CDR2: GTSNPN and SVGIG (reference sequence). There are 14 residues in the CDR3. CDR3 nucleotides: TGTGCCTGGAACAAACAGGGGGCGGATGAAAAACTGTTTTTT. Translating it yields CAWNKQGADEKLFF.

The J gene is TRBJ1-2, the V gene TRBV2, with 7 bases lining up with TRBD1. The germline V gene encodes CDR1 SNHLY and CDR2 FYNNEI. The junction had 11 bases not matched to a gene; V was cut back by 6 bases and J by 10 bases. This CDR3 spans 13 amino acids. The CDR3 DNA is TGTGCCAGCAGGGCTCCCAGAACAGGGGACTACACCTTC. Translating gives CASRAPRTGDYTF.

In this sample, this clone turned up once. V is TRBV29-1 and J is TRBJ2-1, with D unclear. Looked up from germline, CDR1 is SQVTM and CDR2 is ANQGSEA. Trimming cost V 2 bases and J 2 bases, with 13 bases left between them. CDR3 length equals 15 residues. The CDR3 DNA reads TGCAGCGTTGAAAAAATTCCCGGCGCCTACAATGAGCAGTTCTTC. This sequence encodes CSVEKIPGAYNEQFF.

The chain combines TRBV4-1 with TRBJ1-1; tentatively, D is TRBD1 (6 bases). The CDR3 length is 14 residues. CDR1 and CDR2 from the germline V gene are MGHRA and YSYEKL. The germline V and J ends were trimmed by 1 base and 5 bases, with 11 bases remaining between them. CDR3 in DNA: TGCGCCAGCAGCCAAGTCTATAGGGGGACTGAAGCTTTCTTT. Translation: CASSQVYRGTEAFF.

The chain combines TRBV7-2 with TRBJ1-2; tentative D call: TRBD1 (6 bases). V was trimmed by 5 bases and J by 7 bases, leaving 17 bases between them. CDR3 length equals 14 residues. CDR1 and CDR2 from the germline V gene are SGHTA and FQGNSA. The CDR3 reads CASSPWGGQGGYTF. The CDR3, as DNA: TGTGCCAGCAGCCCCTGGGGGGGCCAAGGTGGCTACACCTTC.

This sequence joins TRBV10-3 and TRBJ1-2, with D maybe TRBD1 (6 bases). The CDR3 totals 14 residues. Germline V gives CDR1 ENHRY, CDR2 SYGVKD. With 0 bases removed from V and 6 bases from J, the gap between germline ends came to 11 bases. In DNA, the CDR3 is TGTGCCATCAGTGAGTCTGCAGGGGCCCATGGCTACACCTTC. It codes for CAISESAGAHGYTF.

V and J are TRBV29-1 and TRBJ2-3; 8 nucleotides align to TRBD2. The germline gives CDR1 SQVTM, CDR2 ANQGSEA. Germline trimming cut 7 bases from V and 5 bases from J; bases unmatched to any gene: 8. CDR3 size: 13 residues. The CDR3 nucleotides are TGCAGCGCCGACCGGGGGGGAAGAGATACGCAGTATTTT. This sequence encodes CSADRGGRDTQYF.